This TCR beta chain was identified during a study of CD8+ T cells in alopecia areata. General observations from the study: Researchers report lesional scalp, most notably alopecia totalis/universalis, outstripped normal scalp in clonality. During tofacitinib treatment, many expanded lesional clones remained in scalp and blood. Scalp clonality and expanded CD8+ clones among the top 100 showed significant decreases with tofacitinib.

There are 16 residues in the CDR3. V lost 5 bases and J lost 3, with 20 bases in between. From germline, CDR1 is SGHAT and CDR2 FQNNGV. Specified treatment: oral pan-JAK inhibitor, 5-10 mg twice daily. Sequencing relied on a cDNA template that was reverse transcribed from extracted RNA. Here immunoSEQ multiplex PCR was the method, and the copy in TCRdb shows in-frame clones only, minus some. The data contain some 170,000 clones, about three fifths of them singletons. As for this clone: Its antigen is not known.

The origin of this receptor is a human donor with alopecia areata. The sequenced sample was CD4+ T cells sorted from blood, obtained at roughly week 58, from a patient treated with tofacitinib. The V call is TRBV11-2, the J call TRBJ2-7; tentative D call: TRBD1 (5 bases). The CDR3 spells CASSRHSLRQFYEQYF. The CDR3 DNA sequence: TGTGCCAGCAGCCGTCATTCGCTGAGACAGTTCTACGAGCAGTACTTC.